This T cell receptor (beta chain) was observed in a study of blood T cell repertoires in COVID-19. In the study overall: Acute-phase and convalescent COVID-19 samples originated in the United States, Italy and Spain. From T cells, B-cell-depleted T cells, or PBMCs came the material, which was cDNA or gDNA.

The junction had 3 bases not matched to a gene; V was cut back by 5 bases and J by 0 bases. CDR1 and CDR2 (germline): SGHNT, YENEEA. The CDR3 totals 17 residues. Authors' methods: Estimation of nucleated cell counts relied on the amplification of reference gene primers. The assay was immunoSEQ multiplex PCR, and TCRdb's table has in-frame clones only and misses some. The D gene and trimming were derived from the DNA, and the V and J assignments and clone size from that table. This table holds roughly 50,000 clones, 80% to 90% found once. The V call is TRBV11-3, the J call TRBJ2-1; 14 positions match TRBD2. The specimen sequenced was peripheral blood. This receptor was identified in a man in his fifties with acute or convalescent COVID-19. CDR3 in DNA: TGTGCCAGCAGCACAGGACTAGCGGGAGGCTCCTACAATGAGCAGTTCTTC. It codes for CASSTGLAGGSYNEQFF.